This TCR beta chain derives from a study of beta chain features in type 1 diabetes. Study information: About 110,000,000 sorted cells were examined across all samples. Study-wide points: PCR might pick shorter templates more often, in the same way for patients and controls. Patients with Type 1 diabetes showed moderately but significantly shorter TCRB CDR3s in all four CD4+ subsets.

This clone was counted only a few times. The antigen is not known. Expressed TCRB transcripts were sequenced after all isolated RNA was converted to cDNA. The read count averaged about 3.57 million across naive, central memory and regulatory T cell samples. Using immunoSEQ multiplex PCR, the repertoire was profiled, and TCRdb retains in-frame clones only, with some absent. Of around 250,000 clones in the sample, roughly 22% were seen once. CDR1 MDHEN and CDR2 SYDVKM come from the germline V gene. V lost 6 bases and J lost 2; bases outside the gene matches: 4. The CDR3 loop spans 13 amino acids. The TCR originated in a woman aged 40 to 49 with type 1 diabetes. The chain links TRBV28 to TRBJ2-7; 7 bases match TRBD2. The sequenced material came from naive CD4+ T cells from blood. The CDR3, as DNA: TGTGCCAGCAGAGGGACTATAGCCTACGAGCAGTACTTC. The encoded protein is CASRGTIAYEQYF.